These 2 T cell receptor beta chains came from one sample sequenced in a study of T cells in tuberculosis. Sequencing used immunoSEQ multiplex PCR; TCRdb keeps in-frame clones, though not all of them. The table includes roughly 29,000 clones, 85% to 95% detected once. Material: PBMCs. All receptors come from a donor under 30 with latent tuberculosis or without tuberculosis infection.

The chain has TRBV28 and TRBJ1-5, with 7 bases matching TRBD1. Looked up from germline, CDR1 is MDHEN and CDR2 is SYDVKM. Germline trimming cut 1 base from V and 2 bases from J; bases unmatched to any gene: 8. CDR3 length: 17 residues. For the CDR3, the DNA is TGTGCCAGCAGTTTATATAAGGGGGCGATGGGCAATCAGCCCCAGCATTTT. It is translated as CASSLYKGAMGNQPQHF.

The rearrangement uses TRBV10-3 and TRBJ1-1; D call uncertain. Trimming took 4 bases from V and 5 from J, leaving 8 bases between them. CDR1 is ENHRY, CDR2 SYGVKD, per germline. This CDR3 has 12 residues. CDR3 nucleotide sequence: TGTGCCATCAGTGTGACACCTACTGAAGCTTTCTTT. This gives the protein CAISVTPTEAFF.